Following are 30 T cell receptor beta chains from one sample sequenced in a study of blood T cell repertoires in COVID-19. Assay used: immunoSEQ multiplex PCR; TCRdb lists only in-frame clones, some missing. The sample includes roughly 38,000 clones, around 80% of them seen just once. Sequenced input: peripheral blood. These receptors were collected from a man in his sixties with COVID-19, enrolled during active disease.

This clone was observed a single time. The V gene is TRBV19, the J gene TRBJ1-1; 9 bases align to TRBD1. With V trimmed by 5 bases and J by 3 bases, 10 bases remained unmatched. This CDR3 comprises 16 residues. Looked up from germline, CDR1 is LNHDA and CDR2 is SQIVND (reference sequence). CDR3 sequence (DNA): TGTGCCAGTAGTTCATACAGGGGGCGCGTCGACACTGAAGCTTTCTTT. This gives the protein CASSSYRGRVDTEAFF.

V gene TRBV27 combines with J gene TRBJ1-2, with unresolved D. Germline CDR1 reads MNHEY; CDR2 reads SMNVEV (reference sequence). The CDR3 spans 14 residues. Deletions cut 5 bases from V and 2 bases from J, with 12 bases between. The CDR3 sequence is CASSVREGNYGYTF. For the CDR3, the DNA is TGTGCCAGCAGTGTCCGGGAAGGCAACTATGGCTACACCTTC.

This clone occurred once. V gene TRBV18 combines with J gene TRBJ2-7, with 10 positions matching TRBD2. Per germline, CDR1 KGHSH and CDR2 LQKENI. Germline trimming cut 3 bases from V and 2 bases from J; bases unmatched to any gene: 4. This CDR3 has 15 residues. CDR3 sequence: CASSPSSGSTYEQYF. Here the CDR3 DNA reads TGTGCCAGCTCACCTTCTAGCGGGAGCACCTACGAGCAGTACTTC.

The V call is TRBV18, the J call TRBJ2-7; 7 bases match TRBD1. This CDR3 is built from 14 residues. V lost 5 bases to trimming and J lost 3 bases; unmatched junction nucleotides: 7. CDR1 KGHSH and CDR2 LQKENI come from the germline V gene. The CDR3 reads CASSSSSGGYEQYF. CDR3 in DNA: TGTGCCAGCTCAAGCTCGTCAGGGGGCTACGAGCAGTACTTC. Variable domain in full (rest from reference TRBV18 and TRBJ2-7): NAGVMQNPRHLVRRRGQEARLRCSPMKGHSHVYWYRQLPEEGLKFMVYLQKENIIDESGMPKERFSAEFPKEGPSILRIQQVVRGDSAAYFCASSSSSGGYEQYFGPGTRLTVT.

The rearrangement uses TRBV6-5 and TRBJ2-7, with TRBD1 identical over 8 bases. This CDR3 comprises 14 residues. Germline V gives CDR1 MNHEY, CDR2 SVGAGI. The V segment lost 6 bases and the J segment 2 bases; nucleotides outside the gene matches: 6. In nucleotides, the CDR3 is TGTGCCAGCAGCCCCGGACAGGGTGCCTACGAGCAGTACTTC. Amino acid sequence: CASSPGQGAYEQYF.

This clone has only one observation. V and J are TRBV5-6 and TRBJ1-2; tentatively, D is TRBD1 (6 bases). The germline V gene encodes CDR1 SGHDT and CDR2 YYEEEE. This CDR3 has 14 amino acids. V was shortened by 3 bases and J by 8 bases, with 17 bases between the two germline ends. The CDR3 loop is CASSSDSLAYGYTF. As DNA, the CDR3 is TGTGCCAGCAGCTCGGACAGCCTTGCTTACGGCTACACCTTC.

The CDR3 sequence: CASSLGQENSPLHF. The CDR3 DNA sequence: TGTGCCAGCAGCCTGGGACAGGAGAATTCACCCCTCCACTTT. This chain connects TRBV7-9 to TRBJ1-6; 8 positions match TRBD1. CDR1 and CDR2 from the germline V gene are SEHNR and FQNEAQ (reference sequence). The CDR3 has 14 amino acids. J lost 7 bases, V lost 5 bases, and 4 bases had no gene match.

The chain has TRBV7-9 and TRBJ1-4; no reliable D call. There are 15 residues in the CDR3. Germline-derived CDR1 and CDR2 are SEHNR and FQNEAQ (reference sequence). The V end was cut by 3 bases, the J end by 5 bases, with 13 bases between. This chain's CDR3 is CASSFLLTGNEKLFF. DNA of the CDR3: TGTGCCAGCAGCTTCCTTCTGACCGGGAATGAAAAACTGTTTTTT.

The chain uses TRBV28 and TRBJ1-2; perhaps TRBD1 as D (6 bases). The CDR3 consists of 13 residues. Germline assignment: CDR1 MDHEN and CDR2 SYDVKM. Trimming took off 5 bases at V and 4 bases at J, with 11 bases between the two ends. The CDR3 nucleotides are TGTGCCAGCAGTCCCCGGACAGCCTATGGCTACACCTTC. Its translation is CASSPRTAYGYTF.

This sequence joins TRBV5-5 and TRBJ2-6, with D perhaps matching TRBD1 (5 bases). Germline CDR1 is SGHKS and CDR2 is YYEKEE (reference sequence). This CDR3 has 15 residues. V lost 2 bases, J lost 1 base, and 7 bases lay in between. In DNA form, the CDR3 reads TGTGCCAGCAGCTTAGGACAATCTGGGGCCAACGTCCTGACTTTC. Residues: CASSLGQSGANVLTF.

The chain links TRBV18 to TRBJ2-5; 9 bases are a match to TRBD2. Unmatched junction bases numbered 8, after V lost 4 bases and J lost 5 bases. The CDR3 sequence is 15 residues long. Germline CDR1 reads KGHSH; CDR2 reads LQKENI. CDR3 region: CASSRSGGASETQYF. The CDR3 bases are TGTGCCAGCTCACGTAGCGGGGGAGCTTCGGAGACCCAGTACTTC.

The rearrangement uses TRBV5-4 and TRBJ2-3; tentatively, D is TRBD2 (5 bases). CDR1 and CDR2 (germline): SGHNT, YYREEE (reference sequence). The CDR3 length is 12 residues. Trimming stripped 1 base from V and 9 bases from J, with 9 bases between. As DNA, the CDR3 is TGTGCCAGCAGCTTGCCCGGGGAGACGCAGTATTTT. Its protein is CASSLPGETQYF.

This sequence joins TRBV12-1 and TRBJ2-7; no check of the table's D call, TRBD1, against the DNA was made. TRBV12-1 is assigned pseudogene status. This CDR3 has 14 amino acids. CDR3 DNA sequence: TGTGCCAGCAGCGCCCACAGAGCTCCCTACGAGCAGTACTTC. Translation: CASSAHRAPYEQYF.

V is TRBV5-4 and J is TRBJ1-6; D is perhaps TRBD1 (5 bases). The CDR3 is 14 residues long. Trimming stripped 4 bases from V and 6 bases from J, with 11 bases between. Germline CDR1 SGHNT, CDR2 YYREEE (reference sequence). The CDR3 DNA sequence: TGTGCCAGCAGCCCCGGGACTGTTAATTCACCCCTCCACTTT. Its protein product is CASSPGTVNSPLHF.

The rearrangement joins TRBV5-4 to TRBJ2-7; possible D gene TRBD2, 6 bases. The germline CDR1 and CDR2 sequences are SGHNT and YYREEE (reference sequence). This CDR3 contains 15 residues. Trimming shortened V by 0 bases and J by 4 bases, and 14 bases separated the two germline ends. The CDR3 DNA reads TGTGCCAGCAGCTTGGGCGGAGGGGCCGTATACGAGCAGTACTTC. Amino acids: CASSLGGGAVYEQYF.

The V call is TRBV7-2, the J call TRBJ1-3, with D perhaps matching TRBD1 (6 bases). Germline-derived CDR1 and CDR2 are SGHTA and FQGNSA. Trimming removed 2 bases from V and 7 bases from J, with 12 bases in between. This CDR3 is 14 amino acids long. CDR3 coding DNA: TGTGCCAGCAGCTTATGGCAGGGGCTGAACACCATATATTTT. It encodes CASSLWQGLNTIYF.

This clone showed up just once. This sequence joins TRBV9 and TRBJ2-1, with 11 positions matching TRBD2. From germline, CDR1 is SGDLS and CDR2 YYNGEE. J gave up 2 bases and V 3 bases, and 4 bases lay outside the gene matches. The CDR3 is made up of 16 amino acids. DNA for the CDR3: TGTGCCAGCAGCGGGGGGACTAGCGGCACCTACAATGAGCAGTTCTTC. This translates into CASSGGTSGTYNEQFF.

DNA for the CDR3: TGTGCCAGCAGTTATCTTCCCGGGGACAACTACAATGAGCAGTTCTTC. Residues: CASSYLPGDNYNEQFF. The chain links TRBV6-5 to TRBJ2-1, with D maybe TRBD1 (6 bases). The CDR3 loop spans 16 amino acids. Trimming took 3 bases from V and 3 from J, leaving 15 bases between them. Germline CDR1 is MNHEY and CDR2 is SVGAGI.

CDR3 sequence (DNA): TGTGCCAGCAGCTTAGATGCCCTGACAGGGGACTGGTCCAAAAACATTCAGTACTTC. Protein sequence: CASSLDALTGDWSKNIQYF. The chain is built from TRBV11-2 and TRBJ2-4, with TRBD1 identical over 8 bases. Germline V lookup: CDR1 SGHAT, CDR2 FQNNGV. The CDR3 consists of 19 residues. Losses at the gene ends were 0 bases for V and 2 bases for J; bases not matched to a gene: 12.

Written as DNA, the CDR3 is TGTGCCAGCAGCCCTCGGGACAGGGGTGTCACCGGGGAGCTGTTTTTT. Its translation is CASSPRDRGVTGELFF. The chain employs TRBV9 and TRBJ2-2; 10 nucleotides match TRBD1. Unmatched junction bases numbered 7, after V lost 4 bases and J lost 4 bases. The CDR3 has 16 residues. The V gene's germline CDR1 is SGDLS and CDR2 YYNGEE.

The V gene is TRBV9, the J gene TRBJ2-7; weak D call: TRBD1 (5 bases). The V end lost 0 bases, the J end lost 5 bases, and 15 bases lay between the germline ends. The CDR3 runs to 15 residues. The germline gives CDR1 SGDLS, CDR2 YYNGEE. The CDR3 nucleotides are TGTGCCAGCAGCGTAGCTGGACAACGAAGCCACGAGCAGTACTTC. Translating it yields CASSVAGQRSHEQYF.

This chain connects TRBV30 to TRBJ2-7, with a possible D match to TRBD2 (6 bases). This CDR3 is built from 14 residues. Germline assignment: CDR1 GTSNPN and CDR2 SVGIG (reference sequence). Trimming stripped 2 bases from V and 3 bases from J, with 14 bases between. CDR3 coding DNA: TGTGCCTGGAGTCCCCTGGCGGGGTTCTACGAGCAGTACTTC. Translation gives CAWSPLAGFYEQYF.

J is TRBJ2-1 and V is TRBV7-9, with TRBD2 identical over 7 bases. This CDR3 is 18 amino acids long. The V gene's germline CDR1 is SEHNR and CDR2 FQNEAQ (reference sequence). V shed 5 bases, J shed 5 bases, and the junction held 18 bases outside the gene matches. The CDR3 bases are TGTGCCAGCAGCACCCCTTTCAATCGGGAGGTACGCGACAATGAGCAGTTCTTC. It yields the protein CASSTPFNREVRDNEQFF.

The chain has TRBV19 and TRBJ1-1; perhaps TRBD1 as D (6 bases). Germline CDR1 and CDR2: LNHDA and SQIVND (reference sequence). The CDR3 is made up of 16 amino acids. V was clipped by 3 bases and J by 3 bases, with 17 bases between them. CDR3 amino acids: CASSMLRGAGDTEAFF. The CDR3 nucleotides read TGTGCCAGTAGTATGCTCAGGGGAGCAGGGGACACTGAAGCTTTCTTT.

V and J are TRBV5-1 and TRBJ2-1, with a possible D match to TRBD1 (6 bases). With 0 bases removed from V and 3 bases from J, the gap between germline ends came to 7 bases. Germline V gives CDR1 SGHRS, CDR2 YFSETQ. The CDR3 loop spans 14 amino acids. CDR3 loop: CASSLETGYNEQFF. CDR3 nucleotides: TGCGCCAGCAGCTTGGAGACAGGCTACAATGAGCAGTTCTTC.

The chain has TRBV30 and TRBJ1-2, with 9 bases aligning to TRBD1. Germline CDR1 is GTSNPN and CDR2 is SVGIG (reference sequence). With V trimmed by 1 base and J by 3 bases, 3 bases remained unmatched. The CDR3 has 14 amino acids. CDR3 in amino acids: CAWSADRGYYGYTF. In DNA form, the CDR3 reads TGTGCCTGGAGTGCTGACAGGGGGTACTATGGCTACACCTTC.

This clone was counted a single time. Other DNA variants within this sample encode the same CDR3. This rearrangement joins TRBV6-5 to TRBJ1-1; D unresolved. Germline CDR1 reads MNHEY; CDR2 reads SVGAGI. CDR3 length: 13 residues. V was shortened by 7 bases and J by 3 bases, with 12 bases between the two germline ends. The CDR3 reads CASKRPEDTEAFF. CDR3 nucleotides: TGTGCCAGCAAGCGGCCGGAGGACACTGAAGCTTTCTTT.

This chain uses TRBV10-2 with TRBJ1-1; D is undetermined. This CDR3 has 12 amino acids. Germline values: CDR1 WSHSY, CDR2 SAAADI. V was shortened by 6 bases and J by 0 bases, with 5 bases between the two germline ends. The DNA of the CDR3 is TGCGCCAGCAGGGCAATGAACACTGAAGCTTTCTTT. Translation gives CASRAMNTEAFF.

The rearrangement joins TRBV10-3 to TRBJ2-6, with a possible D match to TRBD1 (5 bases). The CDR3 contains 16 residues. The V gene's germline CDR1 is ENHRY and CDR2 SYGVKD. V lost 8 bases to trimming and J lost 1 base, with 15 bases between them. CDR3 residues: CAILGQGRSGANVLTF. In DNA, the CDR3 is TGTGCCATCCTTGGTCAGGGAAGGTCTGGGGCCAACGTCCTGACTTTC.

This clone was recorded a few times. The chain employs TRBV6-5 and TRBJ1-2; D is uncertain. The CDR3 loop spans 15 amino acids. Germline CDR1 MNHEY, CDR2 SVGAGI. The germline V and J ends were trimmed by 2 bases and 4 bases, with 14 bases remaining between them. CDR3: CASSYAVSGSYGYTF. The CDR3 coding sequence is TGTGCCAGCAGTTACGCCGTCTCGGGAAGCTATGGCTACACCTTC.